Presented here are 29 T cell receptor beta chains from one specimen sequenced in a study of Ad26.COV2.S vaccination and SARS-CoV-2 variants. Profiled with immunoSEQ multiplex PCR; TCRdb holds only in-frame clones, not every one. The data show about 350,000 clones, around 89% seen once. Treatment: some 19 received Ad26.COV2.S at low or high dose, single or two shots; five or six received placebo; per-sample allocation not given. Collection of the samples took place on day 63 after the first injection of vaccine or placebo. The material sequenced was peripheral blood, taken in a trial of Ad26.COV2.S vaccine versus placebo. The receptors were sampled from a person between 18 and 65 years old who received the Ad26.COV2.S COVID-19 vaccine or a placebo.

The J gene is TRBJ2-1, the V gene TRBV11-3; the D call may be TRBD1 or TRBD2 (5 bases each). The CDR3 consists of 15 residues. From germline, CDR1 is SGHNT and CDR2 YENEEA. V lost 4 bases and J 4 bases, leaving 14 bases between the germline ends. For the CDR3, the DNA is TGTGCCAGCAGCTCAGGGCGGGCACCGTACAATGAGCAGTTCTTC. As protein: CASSSGRAPYNEQFF.

The V call is TRBV11-2, the J call TRBJ2-1; no clear D. Germline loops: CDR1 SGHAT, CDR2 FQNNGV. The CDR3 has 14 residues. The V gene lost 5 bases and the J gene lost 9 bases, with 17 bases spanning the gap. CDR3 DNA: TGTGCCAGCAGCCTACCCGGGCGACGGTTTGAGCAGTTCTTC. Protein sequence: CASSLPGRRFEQFF.

The chain combines TRBV12-3 or TRBV12-4 with TRBJ1-2; D is uncertain. This CDR3 has 12 amino acids. Trimming removed 1 base at V and 7 bases at J, with 7 bases between. DNA for the CDR3: TGTGCCAGCAGTTTAGGGAGCGCTGGCTACACCTTC. It codes for CASSLGSAGYTF.

DNA for the CDR3: TGCGCCAGCAGCCAAGAATTAGGGCTAATTGGAAACACCATATATTTT. This sequence encodes CASSQELGLIGNTIYF. The chain couples TRBV4-3 to TRBJ1-3; no clear D gene. The V end was cut by 0 bases, the J end by 3 bases, with 12 bases between. The germline V gene encodes CDR1 LGHNA and CDR2 YSLEER. The length of the CDR3 is 16 residues.

The CDR3 loop is CSVEDGQGSQNTIYF. The CDR3 DNA follows: TGCAGCGTTGAAGATGGGCAGGGAAGCCAAAACACCATATATTTT. V and J are TRBV29-1 and TRBJ1-3; D may be TRBD1 (5 bases). The CDR3 covers 15 residues. In germline, CDR1 is SQVTM, CDR2 ANQGSEA. The ends were cut back, 0 bases at V and 6 bases at J, with 15 bases in the middle.

The chain uses TRBV28 and TRBJ1-5, with 7 bases aligning to TRBD1. Germline trimming cut 6 bases from V and 7 bases from J; bases unmatched to any gene: 12. This CDR3 is built from 15 residues. CDR1 is MDHEN and CDR2 is SYDVKM in the germline V gene. CDR3 sequence reads: CASRTQGGGGQPQHF. CDR3 nucleotide sequence: TGTGCCAGCAGAACCCAGGGGGGTGGGGGGCAGCCCCAGCATTTT.

The chain carries TRBV7-2 and TRBJ2-3; tentatively, D is TRBD2 (5 bases). The germline gives CDR1 SGHTA, CDR2 FQGNSA. Trimming pared 7 bases from V and 5 bases from J, leaving 13 bases between. CDR3 length: 13 residues. The CDR3 spells CASTKTMLDTQYF. CDR3 DNA: TGTGCCAGCACCAAGACTATGTTAGATACGCAGTATTTT.

This chain links TRBV18 with TRBJ1-6; 9 bases agree with TRBD1. Germline values: CDR1 KGHSH, CDR2 LQKENI. This CDR3 region has 14 residues. V lost 3 bases, J lost 7 bases, and 1 base stayed unmatched. The CDR3 DNA reads as TGTGCCAGCTCACCCGGACAGGGGAATTCACCCCTCCACTTT. Encoded protein: CASSPGQGNSPLHF.

The rearrangement links TRBV11-3 to TRBJ2-1; TRBD2 matches 7 bases. The V gene's germline CDR1 is SGHNT and CDR2 YENEEA. Trimming removed 1 base from V and 9 bases from J; junction bases left unmatched: 6. This CDR3 region has 14 residues. CDR3 region: CASSLGGRESEQFF. In DNA, the CDR3 is TGTGCCAGCAGCTTAGGCGGGCGGGAGAGTGAGCAGTTCTTC.

In this sample, this clone turned up once. Other DNA sequences in the same sample also yield this CDR3. The chain uses TRBV28 and TRBJ1-1; D might be TRBD1 (6 bases). CDR1 is MDHEN, CDR2 SYDVKM, per germline. The ends were cut back, 4 bases at V and 0 bases at J, with 12 bases in the middle. This CDR3 has 15 residues. This CDR3 is CASSSPRGMNTEAFF. The CDR3 DNA reads as TGTGCCAGCAGTTCTCCGAGGGGGATGAACACTGAAGCTTTCTTT.

The chain links TRBV5-8 to TRBJ2-5, with 8 bases aligning to TRBD1. Germline assignment: CDR1 SGHTS and CDR2 YDEGEE. The CDR3 extends over 16 amino acids. J lost 2 bases, V lost 3 bases, and 9 bases had no gene match. CDR3 in amino acids: CASSWGQARDQETQYF. DNA of the CDR3: TGTGCCAGCAGCTGGGGACAGGCGAGGGATCAAGAGACCCAGTACTTC.

V is TRBV2 and J is TRBJ1-4, with D possibly TRBD1 on 5 matching bases. The V and J ends lost 4 bases and 8 bases respectively, with 8 bases between them. In germline, CDR1 is SNHLY, CDR2 FYNNEI. This CDR3 contains 12 residues. CDR3 DNA: TGTGCCAGCAGTGTCGGGGGGGAAAAACTGTTTTTT. This sequence encodes CASSVGGEKLFF.

This sequence joins TRBV3-1 (or the pseudogene TRBV3-2) and TRBJ2-7, with D possibly matching TRBD1 (6 bases). V lost 3 bases and J lost 5, with 14 bases in between. The CDR3 has 14 residues. Germline V gene lookup returns CDR1 LGHDT and CDR2 YNNKEL (reference sequence). The CDR3 DNA is TGTGCCAGCAGCCAGCCTACAGGGATCCACGAGCAGTACTTC. Amino acids: CASSQPTGIHEQYF.

The V gene is TRBV6-5, the J gene TRBJ1-3, with a possible D match to TRBD1 (5 bases). Germline V gene sequence: CDR1 MNHEY, CDR2 SVGAGI. V dropped 4 bases and J dropped 1 base, with 14 bases sitting between them. The CDR3 contains 16 residues. CDR3 DNA: TGTGCCAGCAGTTTTGGGGCCGGGGGTTCTGGAAACACCATATATTTT. Protein sequence: CASSFGAGGSGNTIYF.

The chain recombines TRBV19 with TRBJ1-2; no reliable D call. The germline gives CDR1 LNHDA, CDR2 SQIVND (reference sequence). This CDR3 has 14 amino acids. The germline V and J ends were trimmed by 6 bases and 4 bases, with 15 bases remaining between them. CDR3 DNA: TGTGCCAGTAGAATACGTACGGGGTCCTATGGCTACACCTTC. Encoded protein: CASRIRTGSYGYTF.

The chain recombines TRBV18 with TRBJ2-7; the D is unclear. The CDR3 covers 18 residues. In germline, CDR1 is KGHSH, CDR2 LQKENI. The ends were cut back, 3 bases at V and 0 bases at J, with 21 bases in the middle. CDR3 in amino acids: CASSPFYPRASSSYEQYF. DNA for the CDR3: TGTGCCAGCTCACCGTTCTATCCCCGGGCGTCGAGCTCCTACGAGCAGTACTTC.

This sequence joins TRBV6-6 and TRBJ2-7, with a weak D call TRBD1 (6 bases). Germline CDR1 reads MNHNY; CDR2 reads SVGAGI (reference sequence). Trimming pared 0 bases from V and 3 bases from J, leaving 15 bases between. CDR3 length: 16 amino acids. The CDR3 protein is CASSYSDPDSVYEQYF. The CDR3 DNA sequence: TGTGCCAGCAGTTACTCGGATCCGGACAGTGTCTACGAGCAGTACTTC.

This chain links TRBV6-1 with TRBJ2-3; D not certain. This CDR3 has 16 amino acids. The germline V and J ends were trimmed by 2 bases and 2 bases, with 14 bases remaining between them. Germline CDR1 MNHNS, CDR2 SASEGT. For the CDR3, the DNA is TGTGCCAGCAGTGAATTACAAACTTACGACACAGATACGCAGTATTTT. It encodes CASSELQTYDTDTQYF.

The CDR3 DNA sequence: TGTGCCAGCAGCTTAGGGCTCTCTGGAAACACCATATATTTT. It specifies CASSLGLSGNTIYF. The chain is built from TRBV11-2 and TRBJ1-3; D unresolved. V lost 1 base and J lost 0, with 4 bases in between. Germline CDR1 SGHAT, CDR2 FQNNGV. This CDR3 is built from 14 residues.

The chain couples TRBV28 to TRBJ1-1; 8 positions match TRBD1. Losses at the gene ends were 5 bases for V and 0 bases for J; bases not matched to a gene: 11. Germline V gives CDR1 MDHEN, CDR2 SYDVKM. CDR3 length: 17 amino acids. CDR3 DNA sequence: TGTGCCAGCAGTCTAGAGACAGGGGAAGTTATGAACACTGAAGCTTTCTTT. Protein product: CASSLETGEVMNTEAFF. Complete variable domain (other parts from reference TRBV28 and TRBJ1-1): DVKVTQSSRYLVKRTGEKVFLECVQDMDHENMFWYRQDPGLGLRLIYFSYDVKMKEKGDIPEGYSVSREKKERFSLILESASTNQTSMYLCASSLETGEVMNTEAFFGQGTRLTVV.

V usage is TRBV18 and J usage is TRBJ1-2, with D possibly being TRBD1 (5 bases). CDR3 size: 12 residues. The germline V and J ends were trimmed by 6 bases and 0 bases, with 5 bases remaining between them. Germline V CDR1 and CDR2: KGHSH, LQKENI. In DNA, the CDR3 is TGTGCCAGCTCGACAGCTAACTATGGCTACACCTTC. This encodes CASSTANYGYTF. Variable domain in full (rest from reference TRBV18 and TRBJ1-2): NAGVMQNPRHLVRRRGQEARLRCSPMKGHSHVYWYRQLPEEGLKFMVYLQKENIIDESGMPKERFSAEFPKEGPSILRIQQVVRGDSAAYFCASSTANYGYTFGSGTRLTVV.

In this sample, this clone turned up many times. This rearrangement joins TRBV7-9 to TRBJ1-6; the D is unclear. V was trimmed by 1 base and J by 5 bases, leaving 9 bases between them. CDR1 and CDR2 (germline): SEHNR, FQNEAQ (reference sequence). The CDR3 is 15 amino acids. This CDR3 is CASSLDLHDNSPLHF. The CDR3 DNA follows: TGTGCCAGCAGCTTAGATCTACACGATAATTCACCCCTCCACTTT.

The chain carries TRBV5-5 and TRBJ1-4; TRBD1 aligns across 10 bases. After removal of 0 bases from V and 6 bases from J, the junction contained 2 bases not matched to a gene. The CDR3 length is 15 residues. Germline V CDR1 and CDR2: SGHKS, YYEKEE (reference sequence). CDR3 in DNA: TGTGCCAGCAGCTTGGTAGGGACAGGGGATGAAAAACTGTTTTTT. Translation gives CASSLVGTGDEKLFF.

The chain combines TRBV29-1 with TRBJ1-3; tentatively, D is TRBD1 (5 bases). This CDR3 region has 16 residues. The ends were cut back, 5 bases at V and 0 bases at J, with 17 bases in the middle. The germline gives CDR1 SQVTM, CDR2 ANQGSEA. The CDR3 DNA follows: TGCAGCGTTTCTACGGGACGTTCGGCCTCTGGAAACACCATATATTTT. Its translation is CSVSTGRSASGNTIYF.

This chain connects TRBV29-1 to TRBJ2-3, with D possibly being TRBD1 (6 bases). The CDR3 is 13 residues long. V was cut by 2 bases and J by 3 bases, with 9 bases left in between. The germline V gene encodes CDR1 SQVTM and CDR2 ANQGSEA. The CDR3 protein is CSVERTATDTQYF. DNA of the CDR3: TGCAGCGTTGAAAGGACAGCAACAGATACGCAGTATTTT.

The CDR3 here is CATSASLENPSNQPQHF. DNA for the CDR3: TGTGCCACCAGTGCGTCCCTGGAAAACCCTAGCAATCAGCCCCAGCATTTT. V and J are TRBV24-1 and TRBJ1-5, with no clear D. The CDR3 is 17 amino acids. Trimming took 5 bases from V and 0 from J, leaving 16 bases between them. Germline CDR1 reads KGHDR; CDR2 reads SFDVKD.

V gene TRBV7-9 combines with J gene TRBJ1-4; weak D call: TRBD1 (5 bases). The germline V gene has CDR1 SEHNR and CDR2 FQNEAQ (reference sequence). The CDR3 sequence is 14 residues long. V lost 2 bases to trimming and J lost 8 bases, with 12 bases between them. The CDR3 sequence is CASSLNSGMEKLFF. DNA for the CDR3: TGTGCCAGCAGCTTAAATTCAGGGATGGAAAAACTGTTTTTT.

The chain employs TRBV7-9 and TRBJ1-1; D unresolved. Between the trimmed V and J ends, which lost 5 bases and 1 base, there was a span of 5 bases. Germline CDR1 is SEHNR and CDR2 is FQNEAQ (reference sequence). The CDR3 has 12 residues. The CDR3 region has the DNA TGTGCCAGCAGCACCCGGAACACTGAAGCTTTCTTT. Translation: CASSTRNTEAFF.

The chain carries TRBV3-1 (or the pseudogene TRBV3-2) and TRBJ1-2; no clear D gene. V lost 3 bases, J lost 2 bases, and 4 bases lay in between. CDR1 and CDR2 (germline): LGHDT, YNNKEL (reference sequence). The CDR3 is 12 residues long. Written as DNA, the CDR3 is TGTGCCAGCAGCCAGGACAACTATGGCTACACCTTC. Translated, it gives CASSQDNYGYTF.